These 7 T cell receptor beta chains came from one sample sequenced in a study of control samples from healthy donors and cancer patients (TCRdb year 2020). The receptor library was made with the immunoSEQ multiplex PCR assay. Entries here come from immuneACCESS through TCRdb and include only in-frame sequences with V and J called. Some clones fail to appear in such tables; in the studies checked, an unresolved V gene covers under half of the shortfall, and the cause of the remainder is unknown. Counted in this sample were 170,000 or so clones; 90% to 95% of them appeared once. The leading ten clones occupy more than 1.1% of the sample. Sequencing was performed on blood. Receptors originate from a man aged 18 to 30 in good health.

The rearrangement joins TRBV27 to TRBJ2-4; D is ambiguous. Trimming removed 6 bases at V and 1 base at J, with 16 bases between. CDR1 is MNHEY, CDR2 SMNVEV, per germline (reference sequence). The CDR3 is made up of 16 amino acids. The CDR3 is CASSTNSPVAKNIQYF. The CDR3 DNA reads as TGTGCCAGCAGCACGAACAGCCCAGTCGCCAAAAACATTCAGTACTTC.

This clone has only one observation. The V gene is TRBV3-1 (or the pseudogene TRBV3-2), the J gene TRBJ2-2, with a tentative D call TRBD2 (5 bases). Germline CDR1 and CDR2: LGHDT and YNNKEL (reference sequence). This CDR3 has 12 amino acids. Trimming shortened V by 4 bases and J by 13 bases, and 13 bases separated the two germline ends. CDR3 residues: CASSPGRGGLFF. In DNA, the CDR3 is TGTGCCAGCAGCCCTGGACGGGGTGGGCTGTTTTTT.

The CDR3 sequence is CASSLSRQNYGYTF. CDR3 nucleotide sequence: TGTGCCAGCAGTTTATCAAGGCAGAACTATGGCTACACCTTC. The chain links TRBV27 to TRBJ1-2; no clear D. There are 14 residues in the CDR3. The germline gives CDR1 MNHEY, CDR2 SMNVEV (reference sequence). V dropped 0 bases and J dropped 2 bases, with 7 bases sitting between them.

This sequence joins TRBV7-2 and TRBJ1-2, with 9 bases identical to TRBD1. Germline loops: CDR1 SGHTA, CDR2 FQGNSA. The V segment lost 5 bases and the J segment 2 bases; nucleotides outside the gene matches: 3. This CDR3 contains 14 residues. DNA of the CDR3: TGTGCCAGCAGCAAAGACAGGGGGAACTATGGCTACACCTTC. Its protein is CASSKDRGNYGYTF.

The CDR3 sequence is CASSLRTVEETQYF. The CDR3, as DNA: TGTGCCAGCAGTTTACGGACAGTGGAAGAGACCCAGTACTTC. The chain combines TRBV6-5 with TRBJ2-5, with TRBD1 as a possible D gene (6 bases). This CDR3 is built from 14 residues. Per germline, CDR1 MNHEY and CDR2 SVGAGI. The V end was cut by 4 bases, the J end by 3 bases, with 12 bases between.

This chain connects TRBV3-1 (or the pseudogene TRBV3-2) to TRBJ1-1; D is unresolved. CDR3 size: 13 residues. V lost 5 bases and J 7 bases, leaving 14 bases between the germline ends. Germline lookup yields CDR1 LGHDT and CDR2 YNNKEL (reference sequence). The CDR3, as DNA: TGTGCCAGCAGCGGGGATAGGTGGGTTGAAGCTTTCTTT. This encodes CASSGDRWVEAFF.

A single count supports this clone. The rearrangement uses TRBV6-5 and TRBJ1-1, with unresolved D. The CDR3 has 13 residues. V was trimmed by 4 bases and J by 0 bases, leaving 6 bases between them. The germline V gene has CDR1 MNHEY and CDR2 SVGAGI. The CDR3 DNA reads TGTGCCAGCAGTTTTTCACTGAACACTGAAGCTTTCTTT. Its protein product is CASSFSLNTEAFF.